These 19 T cell receptor beta chains came from one sample sequenced in a study of blood T cell repertoires in COVID-19. Method: immunoSEQ multiplex PCR; TCRdb's copy keeps in-frame clones and lacks some. There are approximately 250,000 clones in the sample; around 82% occur only once, and 8.6% lies in the top ten. Sequencing input: peripheral blood. All receptors come from a human donor in a cohort sampled during active COVID-19.

The chain couples TRBV28 to TRBJ2-7; D is perhaps TRBD1 (6 bases). The length of the CDR3 is 14 residues. Trimming stripped 7 bases from V and 3 bases from J, with 16 bases between. The germline CDR1 and CDR2 sequences are MDHEN and SYDVKM. The CDR3 DNA is TGTGCCAGCAATATAGGGGGTAGGGTCTACGAGCAGTACTTC. This encodes CASNIGGRVYEQYF.

V is TRBV4-1 and J is TRBJ2-7; 7 positions agree with TRBD1. Germline V gives CDR1 MGHRA, CDR2 YSYEKL. V was pared by 1 base and J by 3 bases, with 6 bases of the junction left unmatched. CDR3 size: 15 residues. CDR3 DNA: TGCGCCAGCAGCCAAGGTCCTACAGGGGACTACGAGCAGTACTTC. Translation gives CASSQGPTGDYEQYF.

The V call is TRBV7-9, the J call TRBJ1-2; D is unresolved. Deletions cut 7 bases from V and 8 bases from J, with 32 bases between. Looked up from germline, CDR1 is SEHNR and CDR2 is FQNEAQ (reference sequence). The CDR3 covers 18 residues. The DNA for the CDR3 is TGTGCCAGCACCCCCCCGCAGGTGGGTTATTTGTTTCTTCGGGGCTACACCTTC. Translation gives CASTPPQVGYLFLRGYTF.

With regard to this clone: Other DNA sequences from this sample encode an identical CDR3 as well. V gene TRBV19 combines with J gene TRBJ1-2; D not resolved. Germline-derived CDR1 and CDR2 are LNHDA and SQIVND (reference sequence). With 1 base removed from V and 4 bases from J, the gap between germline ends came to 7 bases. The CDR3 is 13 residues long. The CDR3 protein is CASSIGGFYGYTF. The CDR3 DNA follows: TGTGCCAGTAGTATAGGCGGCTTCTATGGCTACACCTTC. Full variable domain (missing parts from reference TRBV19 and TRBJ1-2): DGGITQSPKYLFRKEGQNVTLSCEQNLNHDAMYWYRQDPGQGLRLIYYSQIVNDFQKGDIAEGYSVSREKKESFPLTVTSAQKNPTAFYLCASSIGGFYGYTFGSGTRLTVV.

The chain employs TRBV2 and TRBJ1-2, with 7 bases that match TRBD1. CDR3 length equals 15 residues. Per germline, CDR1 SNHLY and CDR2 FYNNEI. With V trimmed by 7 bases and J by 4 bases, 12 bases remained unmatched. CDR3 residues: CASNLKRQGPYGYTF. In DNA, the CDR3 is TGTGCCAGCAACTTGAAGAGACAGGGACCCTATGGCTACACCTTC. The complete variable domain, with remaining parts taken from reference TRBV2 and TRBJ1-2, reads EPEVTQTPSHQVTQMGQEVILRCVPISNHLYFYWYRQILGQKVEFLVSFYNNEISEKSEIFDDQFSVERPDGSNFTLKIRSTKLEDSAMYFCASNLKRQGPYGYTFGSGTRLTVV.

The V call is TRBV18, the J call TRBJ1-1; D possibly corresponds to TRBD1 (6 bases). This CDR3 spans 15 amino acids. Trimming removed 4 bases at V and 0 bases at J, with 12 bases between. Per germline, CDR1 KGHSH and CDR2 LQKENI. The CDR3 protein is CASSLDSRMNTEAFF. As DNA, the CDR3 is TGTGCCAGCTCACTGGACAGCCGTATGAACACTGAAGCTTTCTTT.

This clone was detected once. This rearrangement joins TRBV27 to TRBJ2-1; 9 bases agree with TRBD1. V shed 8 bases, J shed 9 bases, and the junction held 17 bases outside the gene matches. CDR1 and CDR2 (germline): MNHEY, SMNVEV (reference sequence). The CDR3 loop spans 16 amino acids. DNA of the CDR3: TGTGCCAGCCGCGAGCCCTCGGCGGGACAGGGCGGTGAGCAGTTCTTC. Translated, it gives CASREPSAGQGGEQFF.

The J gene is TRBJ2-1, the V gene TRBV4-1; TRBD2 matches 14 bases. Germline assignment: CDR1 MGHRA and CDR2 YSYEKL. J lost 4 bases, V lost 0 bases, and 5 bases had no gene match. The CDR3 runs 18 residues. The CDR3: CASSQERWTSGGYNEQFF. In DNA, the CDR3 is TGCGCCAGCAGCCAAGAAAGGTGGACTAGCGGGGGGTACAATGAGCAGTTCTTC.

The genes are TRBV7-9 and TRBJ2-7, with D tentatively TRBD2 (6 bases). CDR3 length: 14 amino acids. CDR1 is SEHNR and CDR2 is FQNEAQ in the germline V gene (reference sequence). V was pared by 1 base and J by 5 bases, with 12 bases between. The CDR3 nucleotides read TGTGCCAGCAGCTTAGAGAGGGAGGAAAACGAGCAGTACTTC. As protein: CASSLEREENEQYF.

This chain connects TRBV7-8 to TRBJ2-1; 9 bases are shared with TRBD1. The V gene's germline CDR1 is SGHVS and CDR2 FQNEAQ. J was trimmed by 7 bases and V by 4 bases; bases with no gene match: 11. The CDR3 is 16 residues long. CDR3 nucleotide sequence: TGTGCCAGCAGCTCCACAGGGGGCTTACCACTTAATGAGCAGTTCTTC. Translation: CASSSTGGLPLNEQFF.

The chain joins TRBV7-2 to TRBJ2-5; D may be TRBD2 (7 bases). Germline V gene lookup returns CDR1 SGHTA and CDR2 FQGNSA. The CDR3 spans 15 residues. V was pared by 3 bases and J by 6 bases, with 17 bases between. This chain's CDR3 is CASSFGGAVRKTQYF. The CDR3, as DNA: TGTGCCAGCAGCTTTGGGGGGGCCGTTAGGAAGACCCAGTACTTC.

The chain carries TRBV10-2 and TRBJ2-7, with 11 bases fitting TRBD2. CDR3 size: 14 residues. Germline V lookup: CDR1 WSHSY, CDR2 SAAADI. Losses at the gene ends were 5 bases for V and 9 bases for J; bases not matched to a gene: 9. DNA for the CDR3: TGCGCCAGCAGTCCGACTAGCGGGGTACTCGGGCAGTACTTC. Translation gives CASSPTSGVLGQYF.

The V call is TRBV5-1, the J call TRBJ2-2, with 9 positions matching TRBD1. Germline trimming cut 4 bases from V and 3 bases from J; bases unmatched to any gene: 7. Germline values: CDR1 SGHRS, CDR2 YFSETQ. CDR3 length: 16 amino acids. The CDR3 here is CASSGGTGIDTGELFF. Here the CDR3 DNA reads TGCGCCAGCAGCGGGGGGACAGGGATCGACACCGGGGAGCTGTTTTTT.

This clone was counted once. The chain carries TRBV24-1 and TRBJ2-4; TRBD1 matches 12 bases. V gave up 1 base and J gave up 0 bases; unmatched junction bases: 12. CDR1 and CDR2 from the germline V gene are KGHDR and SFDVKD. This CDR3 comprises 21 residues. The CDR3 spells CATSDFDPGQGAKLAKNIQYF. The CDR3 DNA sequence: TGTGCCACCAGTGATTTCGACCCGGGACAGGGGGCGAAGTTAGCCAAAAACATTCAGTACTTC.

This chain connects TRBV6-2 or TRBV6-3 to TRBJ2-3, with D maybe TRBD2 (7 bases). Trimming stripped 5 bases from V and 10 bases from J, with 13 bases between. The CDR3 runs 12 residues. The germline gives CDR1 MNHEY, CDR2 SVGEGT. This CDR3 is CASSPQGGAQYF. The CDR3 nucleotides read TGTGCCAGCAGTCCCCAAGGGGGGGCGCAGTATTTT.

This chain connects TRBV4-2 to TRBJ2-1, with 7 bases lining up with TRBD1. Germline CDR1 LGHNA, CDR2 YNFKEQ. With 0 bases clipped from V and 4 bases from J, the junction kept 3 bases outside the gene matches. The CDR3 contains 15 residues. The CDR3 sequence: CASSQEGDRYNEQFF. The CDR3 DNA reads TGTGCCAGCAGCCAAGAGGGGGACAGATACAATGAGCAGTTCTTC.

This sequence joins TRBV24-1 and TRBJ1-2; possible D gene TRBD1, 5 bases. This CDR3 contains 15 residues. The germline CDR1 and CDR2 sequences are KGHDR and SFDVKD. Trimming took 3 bases from V and 8 from J, leaving 18 bases between them. CDR3 protein: CATSDAEGQGNGYTF. The DNA for the CDR3 is TGTGCCACCAGTGATGCGGAGGGGCAGGGCAACGGCTACACCTTC.

The chain carries TRBV2 and TRBJ2-7, with D possibly matching TRBD2 (5 bases). This CDR3 contains 12 residues. In germline, CDR1 is SNHLY, CDR2 FYNNEI. V lost 8 bases, J lost 4 bases, and 12 bases lay in between. CDR3 coding DNA: TGTGCCAGCTCCAGTGGAGGTTACGAGCAGTACTTC. Amino acids: CASSSGGYEQYF.

This clone was seen a single time. The chain has TRBV5-4 and TRBJ1-2; a possible D gene is TRBD1 (5 bases). The CDR3 has 13 amino acids. V shed 2 bases and J shed 4 bases, with 9 bases lying between them. Germline V gene lookup returns CDR1 SGHNT and CDR2 YYREEE (reference sequence). The CDR3 sequence is CASSFYQGYGYTF. CDR3 nucleotides: TGTGCCAGCAGCTTTTACCAGGGCTATGGCTACACCTTC.